This T cell receptor (beta chain) was sequenced during a study of response to subunit inactivated influenza vaccine. The CDR3 has 14 amino acids. Per germline, CDR1 SEHNR and CDR2 FQNEAQ (reference sequence). With V trimmed by 4 bases and J by 8 bases, 9 bases remained unmatched. TCRdb passed the RT-PCR reads through MiXCR, listing each CDR3 protein once. Among approximately 490,000 distinct CDR3 sequences, roughly 7.6% were seen once, and the ten largest hold about 12%. The sequence derives from a man aged 50-75 years who received an inactivated influenza vaccine. The rearrangement links TRBV7-9 to TRBJ1-2; TRBD1 matches 8 bases. The sample in question was PBMCs from blood, obtained around 25 months after vaccination. Written as DNA, the CDR3 is TGTGCCAGCAGCTCCGACAGGGGCCTAGGGGGCTACACCTTC. This gives the protein CASSSDRGLGGYTF. The variable domain in full, with the rest retrieved from reference TRBV7-9 and TRBJ1-2, is DTGVSQNPRHKITKRGQNVTFRCDPISEHNRLYWYRQTLGQGPEFLTYFQNEAQLEKSRLLSDRFSAERPKGSFSTLEIQRTEQGDSAMYLCASSSDRGLGGYTFGSGTRLTVV.